This entry features one T cell receptor (beta chain) sequence. This sample was included in a study of CD8+CD57+ T cells in acquired aplastic anemia. About the research overall: Roughly 3.2 ug was the average amount of DNA from sorted CD4+ and CD8+ cells.

Template material for TCR beta VDJ and CDR3 profiling consisted of genomic DNA. TCRdb independently ran MiXCR on the reads; one entry per CDR3 protein. The repertoire includes 150,000 to 180,000 distinct CDR3 sequences, about 50% of them detected once, and about an eighth sits in the top ten. In patients chosen for sequencing, flow cytometry had shown CD8+CD57+ cell expansion. The source of this sequence is a human donor with aplastic anemia. Sequenced sample: sorted CD4+, CD8+, or CD8+CD57+ T cells (not recorded which) from PBMCs.

The CDR3, as DNA: TGTGCCAGCAGTGAAGCCAGGGATAGAAACACCATATATTTT. It translates to CASSEARDRNTIYF. The chain carries TRBV2 and TRBJ1-3, with D possibly being TRBD1 (5 bases). V was shortened by 0 bases and J by 5 bases, with 8 bases between the two germline ends. Germline V gene data show CDR1 as SNHLY and CDR2 as FYNNEI. The CDR3 loop spans 14 amino acids.